The 26 T cell receptor beta chains presented below share a single source sample, sequenced in a study of T-cell memory formation after mild COVID-19. TCRdb ran MiXCR on the 5' RACE reads and lists one entry per CDR3 protein. The table includes roughly 310,000 distinct CDR3 sequences, roughly 15% detected once. The sequencing input was PBMCs or a T cell subset sorted from them (not recorded which). The receptors stem from a man younger than 35 who had mild COVID-19 (a few samples of this study predate the infection). Cell type and time point are not known.

The rearrangement links TRBV5-1 to TRBJ1-6; 8 bases match TRBD1. Germline-derived CDR1 and CDR2 are SGHRS and YFSETQ. After removal of 4 bases from V and 10 bases from J, the junction contained 7 bases not matched to a gene. The CDR3 contains 14 residues. The CDR3 is CASSPGTGPSPLHF. CDR3 nucleotides: TGCGCCAGCAGCCCAGGGACAGGTCCCTCACCCCTCCACTTT.

This clonotype was recorded a few times. The rearrangement joins TRBV12-3 or TRBV12-4 to TRBJ2-2; 8 bases map to TRBD1. The trim removed 5 bases at V and 6 bases at J, leaving 17 bases unmatched. The CDR3 spans 18 residues. The CDR3 sequence: CASSPGQAKGYLAGELFF. The DNA for the CDR3 is TGTGCCAGCAGTCCGGGACAGGCGAAGGGGTATCTGGCCGGGGAGCTGTTTTTT.

This clonotype was seen a few times. The V call is TRBV5-1, the J call TRBJ2-7; D gene unclear. This CDR3 has 13 amino acids. The V gene's germline CDR1 is SGHRS and CDR2 YFSETQ. The V end was cut by 4 bases, the J end by 1 base, with 9 bases between. The CDR3: CASSPGRSYEQYF. As DNA, the CDR3 is TGCGCCAGCAGCCCTGGTCGGTCCTACGAGCAGTACTTC.

This clonotype was counted between two and nine times. The rearrangement uses TRBV6-2 or TRBV6-3 and TRBJ2-3; a weak D match, TRBD2 (5 bases). Germline-derived CDR1 and CDR2 are MNHEY and SVGEGT. Trimming removed 5 bases from V and 7 bases from J, with 7 bases in between. The CDR3 is made up of 11 amino acids. CDR3 nucleotides: TGTGCCAGCAGTCAGCGGTATACGCAGTATTTT. Translation: CASSQRYTQYF.

This chain uses TRBV12-3 or TRBV12-4 with TRBJ1-1, with TRBD1 matching over 9 bases. The CDR3 has 14 residues. V lost 3 bases and J lost 6; bases outside the gene matches: 5. In nucleotides, the CDR3 is TGTGCCAGCAGTTTCCCGGGACAGGGCCCTGAAGCTTTCTTT. Its translation: CASSFPGQGPEAFF.

The chain employs TRBV10-3 and TRBJ2-7; D possibly matches TRBD1 or TRBD2 (5 bases each). This CDR3 contains 13 residues. The V gene's germline CDR1 is ENHRY and CDR2 SYGVKD. V shed 6 bases and J shed 12 bases, with 21 bases lying between them. As DNA, the CDR3 is TGTGCCATCAGGTCCCTAACCTTGGGACCGCTGTACGTC. Translating gives CAIRSLTLGPLYV.

The rearrangement joins TRBV7-9 to TRBJ2-5, with 11 bases fitting TRBD2. V trimming: 3 bases; J trimming: 5 bases; junction bases outside the gene matches: 8. The germline CDR1 and CDR2 sequences are SEHNR and FQNEAQ (reference sequence). The CDR3 runs 16 residues. The CDR3 nucleotides are TGTGCCAGCAGCTTCCCTGGGACTAGCGGAGGGGAGACCCAGTACTTC. This gives the protein CASSFPGTSGGETQYF. The entire variable domain, with the rest obtained from reference TRBV7-9 and TRBJ2-5, is as follows: DTGVSQNPRHKITKRGQNVTFRCDPISEHNRLYWYRQTLGQGPEFLTYFQNEAQLEKSRLLSDRFSAERPKGSFSTLEIQRTEQGDSAMYLCASSFPGTSGGETQYFGPGTRLLVL.

The chain has TRBV7-2 and TRBJ2-2; the match to TRBD1 covers 7 bases. This CDR3 contains 15 residues. V gave up 4 bases and J gave up 0 bases; unmatched junction bases: 2. CDR1 is SGHTA, CDR2 FQGNSA, per germline. The CDR3: CASSWDSPNTGELFF. The CDR3 bases are TGTGCCAGCAGCTGGGACAGCCCGAACACCGGGGAGCTGTTTTTT.

The V gene is TRBV28, the J gene TRBJ2-2, with 9 bases aligning to TRBD1. Losses at the gene ends were 9 bases for V and 2 bases for J; bases not matched to a gene: 4. Germline V gives CDR1 MDHEN, CDR2 SYDVKM. The length of the CDR3 is 14 residues. The CDR3 loop is CASNRGRNTGELFF. For the CDR3, the DNA is TGTGCCAGTAACAGGGGGCGAAACACCGGGGAGCTGTTTTTT.

The genes are TRBV6-6 and TRBJ2-3; 7 bases map to TRBD1. Germline CDR1 and CDR2: MNHNY and SVGAGI (reference sequence). V shed 2 bases, J shed 3 bases, and the junction held 2 bases outside the gene matches. The CDR3 is made up of 14 amino acids. CDR3 nucleotide sequence: TGTGCCAGCAGTTACCTGACAGGGACAGATACGCAGTATTTT. Residues: CASSYLTGTDTQYF.

The CDR3 DNA sequence: TGCGCCAGCAGCCACGACGACCGGGACAGTGAAGCTTTCTTT. Translating it yields CASSHDDRDSEAFF. This rearrangement joins TRBV4-3 to TRBJ1-1; 7 bases are shared with TRBD1. The germline V gene encodes CDR1 LGHNA and CDR2 YSLEER. After removal of 3 bases from V and 7 bases from J, the junction contained 8 bases not matched to a gene. The CDR3 is 14 amino acids.

This clonotype was found a few times. This chain uses TRBV2 with TRBJ2-3; a possible D gene is TRBD1 (6 bases). Germline lookup yields CDR1 SNHLY and CDR2 FYNNEI. The CDR3 consists of 16 residues. V was trimmed by 3 bases and J by 0 bases, leaving 13 bases between them. The CDR3 DNA reads TGTGCCAGCAGTGATTTCGCCAGGGGAAGCACAGATACGCAGTATTTT. It specifies CASSDFARGSTDTQYF.

This clonotype turned up a few times. The gene calls are TRBV20-1 and TRBJ1-1; D gene ambiguous. This CDR3 comprises 14 residues. CDR1 DFQATT and CDR2 SNEGSKA come from the germline V gene (reference sequence). The germline V and J ends were trimmed by 6 bases and 5 bases, with 19 bases remaining between them. DNA for the CDR3: TGCAGTGCGGGGAAAAGGGTGGGATCGACTGAAGCTTTCTTT. Protein product: CSAGKRVGSTEAFF.

The rearrangement uses TRBV20-1 and TRBJ1-1, with D tentatively TRBD1 (5 bases). Trimming took off 6 bases at V and 3 bases at J, with 20 bases between the two ends. Germline assignment: CDR1 DFQATT and CDR2 SNEGSKA (reference sequence). CDR3 length equals 15 residues. The CDR3 sequence: CSAGQGGPGYTEAFF. The CDR3 nucleotides are TGCAGTGCCGGCCAGGGAGGTCCCGGGTACACTGAAGCTTTCTTT.

This clonotype was picked up one time. The chain uses TRBV6-2 or TRBV6-3 and TRBJ2-7, with a possible D match to TRBD1 (5 bases). The V and J ends lost 4 bases and 1 base respectively, with 14 bases between them. Germline lookup yields CDR1 MNHEY and CDR2 SVGEGT. This CDR3 has 15 amino acids. As DNA, the CDR3 is TGTGCCAGCAGTTCAGGCAGGGTCGGATCCTACGAGCAGTACGTC. Translation: CASSSGRVGSYEQYV.

This clonotype occurred a few times. The chain carries TRBV2 and TRBJ2-2; no reliable D call. Between the trimmed V and J ends, which lost 7 bases and 4 bases, there was a span of 13 bases. This CDR3 region has 14 residues. Per the germline V gene, CDR1 is SNHLY and CDR2 is FYNNEI. CDR3 region: CASTPSEITGELFF. In nucleotides, the CDR3 is TGTGCCAGCACCCCCTCGGAGATCACCGGGGAGCTGTTTTTT.

This clonotype was found a few times. The genes are TRBV12-3 or TRBV12-4 and TRBJ1-1, with unresolved D. Trimming took 8 bases from V and 6 from J, leaving 13 bases between them. This CDR3 comprises 12 residues. CDR3 residues: CASGGSPPEAFF. DNA of the CDR3: TGTGCCAGCGGCGGGTCGCCCCCTGAAGCTTTCTTT.

This chain links TRBV20-1 with TRBJ2-1, with D perhaps matching TRBD2 (6 bases). Near its end, the DNA agrees better with TRBJ2-5, so the J call may be wrong. The germline V gene has CDR1 DFQATT and CDR2 SNEGSKA (reference sequence). The CDR3 runs 14 residues. Here the CDR3 reads CSARDRTSPTTQYF. CDR3 coding DNA: TGCAGTGCTAGAGACCGAACTAGCCCTACTACCCAGTACTTC.

This chain joins TRBV20-1 and TRBJ2-5; tentatively, D is TRBD2 (6 bases). Germline-derived CDR1 and CDR2 are DFQATT and SNEGSKA (reference sequence). This CDR3 contains 13 residues. Trimming removed 2 bases at V and 7 bases at J, with 14 bases between. CDR3 sequence reads: CSARMAGMRTQYF. The CDR3, as DNA: TGCAGTGCTAGAATGGCGGGGATGCGGACCCAGTACTTC.

J is TRBJ2-3 and V is TRBV25-1; TRBD2 aligns across 9 bases. The CDR3 spans 14 residues. With 6 bases clipped from V and 2 bases from J, the junction kept 3 bases outside the gene matches. Germline-derived CDR1 and CDR2 are MGHDK and SYGVNS. The CDR3, as DNA: TGTGCCAGCAGAGCGGGGGGATCCACAGATACGCAGTATTTT. As protein: CASRAGGSTDTQYF.

This clonotype was seen a handful of times. The V gene is TRBV28, the J gene TRBJ1-3; D unresolved. CDR3 length: 12 residues. The V gene lost 6 bases and the J gene lost 3 bases, with 6 bases spanning the gap. Germline CDR1 and CDR2: MDHEN and SYDVKM. The CDR3 DNA follows: TGTGCCAGCAGCCCTCTTGGAAACACCATATATTTT. The encoded protein is CASSPLGNTIYF.

This chain joins TRBV10-3 and TRBJ2-7; maybe TRBD2 (6 bases). The CDR3 contains 14 residues. V lost 5 bases, J lost 5 bases, and 16 bases lay in between. Per the germline V gene, CDR1 is ENHRY and CDR2 is SYGVKD. Here the CDR3 reads CAISPRRGVNEQYF. The CDR3 DNA reads TGTGCCATCAGTCCCCGCCGCGGGGTAAACGAGCAGTACTTC.

The table lists this clonotype with a few counts. CDR3 DNA: TGCGCCAGCAGCCAAGTAGGGACAGGGGGTACTGAAGCTTTCTTT. Protein sequence: CASSQVGTGGTEAFF. This chain joins TRBV4-1 and TRBJ1-1, with 11 bases fitting TRBD1. The CDR3 covers 15 residues. Germline V gene sequence: CDR1 MGHRA, CDR2 YSYEKL. V lost 1 base and J lost 5; bases outside the gene matches: 3.

This chain links TRBV25-1 with TRBJ2-3; no clear D. V shed 6 bases and J shed 4 bases, with 11 bases lying between them. CDR3 length: 13 amino acids. From germline, CDR1 is MGHDK and CDR2 SYGVNS. CDR3 residues: CASRAEHPDTQYF. CDR3 sequence (DNA): TGTGCCAGCAGAGCAGAACACCCAGATACGCAGTATTTT.

The CDR3 sequence: CATSRDTSGGAGSSEQFF. As DNA, the CDR3 is TGTGCCACCAGCAGAGATACTAGCGGGGGGGCGGGATCTAGTGAGCAGTTCTTC. The chain employs TRBV15 and TRBJ2-1; 13 bases align to TRBD2. J was trimmed by 9 bases and V by 0 bases; bases with no gene match: 11. Germline CDR1 LNHNV, CDR2 YYDKDF (reference sequence). The CDR3 is 18 residues long.

The chain joins TRBV3-1 to TRBJ1-1; D ambiguous. The CDR3 contains 13 residues. The ends were cut back, 4 bases at V and 4 bases at J, with 10 bases in the middle. CDR1 is LGHDT and CDR2 is YNNKEL in the germline V gene (reference sequence). The CDR3 DNA reads TGTGCCAGCAGCCGCGGGCGGACCACTGAAGCTTTCTTT. The encoded protein is CASSRGRTTEAFF. Looking up the rest from reference TRBV3-1 and TRBJ1-1 gives the full variable domain: DTAVSQTPKYLVTQMGNDKSIKCEQNLGHDTMYWYKQDSKKFLKIMFSYNNKELIINETVPNRFSPKSPDKAHLNLHINSLELGDSAVYFCASSRGRTTEAFFGQGTRLTVV.